This record concerns one TCR beta chain sequence. These data originate in a study of blood T cell repertoires in COVID-19. The data were produced by immunoSEQ multiplex PCR, yet TCRdb's version contains in-frame clones alone and is incomplete. The sample records about 210,000 clones, 75% to 90% being singletons. With 1 base clipped from V and 3 bases from J, the junction kept 8 bases outside the gene matches. CDR3 length equals 17 residues. The germline gives CDR1 LNHDA, CDR2 SQIVND (reference sequence). Sequencing was done on a sample of peripheral blood. This chain connects TRBV19 to TRBJ1-2; 10 positions match TRBD1. This clonotype originated in a woman aged 40-49 years with acute or convalescent COVID-19. The CDR3 nucleotides read TGTGCCAGTAGTATAGCAACCGGGACAGGGGCTTACTATGGCTACACCTTC. The encoded protein is CASSIATGTGAYYGYTF. Based on the CDR3 plus reference TRBV19 and TRBJ1-2, the full variable domain is DGGITQSPKYLFRKEGQNVTLSCEQNLNHDAMYWYRQDPGQGLRLIYYSQIVNDFQKGDIAEGYSVSREKKESFPLTVTSAQKNPTAFYLCASSIATGTGAYYGYTFGSGTRLTVV.